These T cell receptor beta chains were read from a single sample in a study of T cells in Graves' hyperthyroidism and ophthalmopathy. Each CDR3 protein gets one entry after TCRdb re-called the multiplex PCR reads with MiXCR. Altogether fewer than 650,000 distinct CDR3 sequences are present, 14% being singletons, with the ten largest covering roughly 14%. Sequenced sample: blood. These receptors all come from a woman aged 40 to 49 with Graves' hyperthyroidism. The CDR3 runs from the conserved cysteine through the conserved F or W. A D gene is named only where the DNA matches it firmly. The size of a clone is reported for some rows only, either as once, few or many, or as a class for expanded clones.

>NA|TRBV12-3/TRBV12-4|TRBD1|TRBJ2-7
TGTGCCAGCAGATCCATTGACAGGGTCGAGCAGTACTTC
CASRSIDRVEQYF
>once|TRBV27|NA|TRBJ1-5
TGTGCCAGCAGTTTGGTAGGGGTCGGTCAGCCCCAGCATTTT
CASSLVGVGQPQHF
>many|TRBV7-9|NA|TRBJ2-1
TGTGCCAGCAGCTCCAGCAATGAGCAGTTCTTC
CASSSSNEQFF
>many|TRBV27|NA|TRBJ2-7
TGTGCCAGCAGTTCCCTACTAGTAGTGGGAGTCTCCTACGAGCAGTACTTC
CASSSLLVVGVSYEQYF
>many|TRBV12-5|NA|TRBJ1-4
TGTGCTAGTGGGGAAGACCGGGCGGCTAATGAAAAACTGTTTTTT
CASGEDRAANEKLFF
>few|TRBV18|TRBD1|TRBJ2-7
TGTGCCAGCTCACCAACAGGGGGAACCTACGAGCAGTACTTC
CASSPTGGTYEQYF
>few|TRBV12-3/TRBV12-4|NA|TRBJ1-3
TGTGCCAGCAGTTTTGGGGTAACTTCTGGAAACACCATATATTTT
CASSFGVTSGNTIYF
>many|TRBV20-1|NA|TRBJ2-3
TGCAGTGCGCCGAGAGGGTCGGCGACAGATACGCAGTATTTT
CSAPRGSATDTQYF
>NA|TRBV30|NA|TRBJ1-4
TGTGCCTCCTGGGAACAGGCACCTAATGAAAAACTGTTTTTT
CASWEQAPNEKLFF
>many|TRBV11-2|TRBD2|TRBJ2-7
TGTGCCAGCAGCTTATCCGATTCGGGGGGGTGGACCCTTGAGCAGTACTTC
CASSLSDSGGWTLEQYF
>many|TRBV7-9|NA|TRBJ2-7
TGTGCCAGCAACATAGGGTACGAGCAGTACTTC
CASNIGYEQYF
>many|TRBV18|NA|TRBJ2-1
TGTGCCAGCTCACCAGCAGGGGCCAATGAGCAGTTCTTC
CASSPAGANEQFF
>few|TRBV19|NA|TRBJ1-1
TGTGCCAGTAGCTCCCACCTCCCGGGACACACTGAAGCTTTCTTT
CASSSHLPGHTEAFF
>few|TRBV6-1|TRBD1|TRBJ2-5
TGTGCCAGCGCACCGACAGGGGCCTTGGAGACCCAGTACTTC
CASAPTGALETQYF
>many|TRBV20-1|TRBD2|TRBJ2-3
TGCAGTGCCCGAGCCGCTGGCGGACTAGCGTTCGGAACAGATACGCAGTATTTT
CSARAAGGLAFGTDTQYF
>NA|TRBV3-1|TRBD2|TRBJ2-2
TGTGCCAGCAGCCGCATAGCGGGAGGGTACACCGGGGAGCTGTTTTTT
CASSRIAGGYTGELFF
>many|TRBV28|NA|TRBJ1-3
TGTGCCAGCTCGGTGACAGGTTCAAGAAACACCATATATTTT
CASSVTGSRNTIYF
>few|TRBV7-9|NA|TRBJ1-1
TGTGCCAGCAGCTTAGATTCGGTGGACTCTGGGGTTTTGAACACTGAAGCTTTCTTT
CASSLDSVDSGVLNTEAFF
>many|TRBV10-2|NA|TRBJ2-1
TGCGCCAGCAGTGAGGTCTCCCCCTCCAATGAGCAGTTCTTC
CASSEVSPSNEQFF
>NA|TRBV19|TRBD2|TRBJ2-1
TGTGCCAGTAGCGAGGCAGCGGGATACAATGAGCAGTTCTTC
CASSEAAGYNEQFF
>many|TRBV24-1|NA|TRBJ2-5
TGTGCCACCAGTGATGGACCAGGGAAAGAGACCCAGTACTTC
CATSDGPGKETQYF
>NA|TRBV7-8|TRBD1|TRBJ2-2
TGTGCCAGCAGCCCTATGGGACAGGGCGACACCGGGGAGCTGTTTTTT
CASSPMGQGDTGELFF
>many|TRBV19|NA|TRBJ2-7
TGTGCCAGTAGAGGGGTCTCCTACGAGCAGTACTTC
CASRGVSYEQYF
>NA|TRBV18|NA|TRBJ1-2
TGTGCCAGCTCACAAACACAAAACTATGGCTACACCTTC
CASSQTQNYGYTF
>many|TRBV5-1|NA|TRBJ1-1
TGCGCCAGCAGAACCGGGTCAAAGAACACTGAAGCTTTCTTT
CASRTGSKNTEAFF
>many|TRBV11-2|NA|TRBJ2-6
TGTGCCAGCAGCCAGGCGTCGAGTGTCCTGACTTTC
CASSQASSVLTF
>many|TRBV5-1|TRBD2|TRBJ2-3
TGCGCCAGCAGCTCGGGACTAGCGGGAGGGCCAAGAGTGGATACGCAGTATTTT
CASSSGLAGGPRVDTQYF
>once|TRBV4-1|TRBD2|TRBJ2-2
TGCGCCAGCAGCTTTCAGCGGGAGGATATAGGGGAGCTGTTTTTT
CASSFQREDIGELFF
>few|TRBV4-2|TRBD2|TRBJ2-7
TGTGCCAGCAGCCAAGACCCGACTAGCGGTTACGAGCAGTACTTC
CASSQDPTSGYEQYF
>many|TRBV10-3|NA|TRBJ2-7
TGTGCCATCAGTGAGTCGATAAGTCCAACTAGGGGTGAGCAGTACTTC
CAISESISPTRGEQYF
>NA|TRBV4-1|NA|TRBJ2-7
TGCGCCAGCAGCCAAGAGGCAGCGTCCTCCTCCTACGAGCAGTACTTC
CASSQEAASSSYEQYF
>NA|TRBV6-1|NA|TRBJ1-1
TGTGCCAGCAGTAAAGACACGGTGGCTGAAGCTTTCTTT
CASSKDTVAEAFF
>NA|TRBV7-2|TRBD2|TRBJ2-1
TGTGCCAGCACTGACCCCAAGACTAGCGCGAGCTCCTACAATGAGCAGTTCTTC
CASTDPKTSASSYNEQFF